This TCR beta chain was observed in a study of cytomegalovirus exposure and HLA in healthy donors. With respect to this clone: The antigen remains undetermined.

Produced via immunoSEQ multiplex PCR; TCRdb's table is partial and in-frame only. The sample carries about 110,000 clones, 88% recorded once. Whole-study results and caveats: The CMV antigen specificity of a few CMV-associated chains was confirmed through in vitro analysis.

The CDR3 contains 19 residues. Germline V lookup: CDR1 LGHNA, CDR2 YNFKEQ. Trimming took off 0 bases at V and 5 bases at J, with 25 bases between the two ends. The chain carries TRBV4-2 and TRBJ1-2; unclear D gene. The sequence derives from a woman aged 25-40 years in good health and CMV-seropositive. Sequenced: PBMCs. The CDR3 is CASSQDREGGYRIWYGYTF. CDR3 nucleotides: TGTGCCAGCAGCCAAGATAGGGAGGGAGGATATCGGATATGGTATGGCTACACCTTC.